This paragraph reports one TCR beta chain. The data are from a study of blood T cell repertoires in COVID-19. Methods used by the authors: Nucleated cell counts were estimated from reference gene primer amplification. Using immunoSEQ multiplex PCR, the repertoire was profiled, and TCRdb retains in-frame clones only, with some absent. V, J and clone size were drawn from that table, and D and trimming were deduced from the DNA. The data show 70,000 or so clones, just under 90% seen once. V was clipped by 4 bases and J by 0 bases; unmatched bases: 12. The CDR3 extends over 17 amino acids. From germline, CDR1 is MDHEN and CDR2 SYDVKM.

This receptor was identified in a woman at least 80 years old with active COVID-19. Sequencing was carried out using peripheral blood. The chain carries TRBV28 and TRBJ2-7, with TRBD2 matching 7 bases. Here the CDR3 reads CASSSPDSASGSYEQYF. The DNA for the CDR3 is TGTGCCAGCAGTTCCCCCGACTCGGCTAGCGGCTCCTACGAGCAGTACTTC. The whole variable domain, remainder taken from reference TRBV28 and TRBJ2-7, is DVKVTQSSRYLVKRTGEKVFLECVQDMDHENMFWYRQDPGLGLRLIYFSYDVKMKEKGDIPEGYSVSREKKERFSLILESASTNQTSMYLCASSSPDSASGSYEQYFGPGTRLTVT.